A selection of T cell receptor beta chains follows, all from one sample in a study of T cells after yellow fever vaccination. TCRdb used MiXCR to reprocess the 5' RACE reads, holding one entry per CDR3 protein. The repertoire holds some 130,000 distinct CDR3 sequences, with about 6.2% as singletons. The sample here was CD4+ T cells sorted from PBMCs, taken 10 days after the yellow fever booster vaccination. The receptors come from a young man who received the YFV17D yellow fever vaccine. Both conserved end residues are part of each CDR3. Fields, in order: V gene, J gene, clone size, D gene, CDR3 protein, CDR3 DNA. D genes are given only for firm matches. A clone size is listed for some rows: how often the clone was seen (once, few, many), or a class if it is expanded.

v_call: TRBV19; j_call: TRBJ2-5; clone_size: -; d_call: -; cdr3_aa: CASSRGGTQYF; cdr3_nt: TGTGCCAGTAGTCGAGGAGGGACCCAGTACTTC
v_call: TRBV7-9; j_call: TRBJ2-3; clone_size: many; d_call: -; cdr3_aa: CASSLGTDGDTQYF; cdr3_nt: TGTGCCAGCAGCTTGGGGACTGACGGGGATACGCAGTATTTT
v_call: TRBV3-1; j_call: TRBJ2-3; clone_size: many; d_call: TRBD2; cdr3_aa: CASSPTSGRRDTQYF; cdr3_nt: TGTGCCAGCAGCCCTACTAGCGGGAGGCGAGATACGCAGTATTTT
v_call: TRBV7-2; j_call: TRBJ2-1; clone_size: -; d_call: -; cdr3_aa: CASSLDSNSYNEQFF; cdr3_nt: TGTGCCAGCAGCCTGGACAGTAACTCCTACAATGAGCAGTTCTTC
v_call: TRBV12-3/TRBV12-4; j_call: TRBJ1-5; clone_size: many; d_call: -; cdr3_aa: CASSLLKLEPQHF; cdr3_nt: TGTGCCAGCAGTTTACTGAAGTTAGAGCCCCAGCATTTT
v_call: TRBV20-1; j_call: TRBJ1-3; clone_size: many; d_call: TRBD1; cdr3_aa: CSARSQGAGNTIYF; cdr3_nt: TGCAGTGCTAGATCACAGGGGGCTGGAAACACCATATATTTT
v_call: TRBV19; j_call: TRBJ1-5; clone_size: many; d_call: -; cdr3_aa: CASTLTSDGVGNQPQHF; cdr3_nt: TGTGCCAGTACTCTAACGTCGGACGGGGTAGGCAATCAGCCCCAGCATTTT
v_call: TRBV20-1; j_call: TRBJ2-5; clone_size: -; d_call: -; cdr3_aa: CSAQKQETQYF; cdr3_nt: TGCAGTGCCCAGAAACAAGAGACCCAGTACTTC
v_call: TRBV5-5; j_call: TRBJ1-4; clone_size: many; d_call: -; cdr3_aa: CASSLRLEQTYEKLFF; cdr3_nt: TGTGCCAGCAGCTTGAGACTGGAACAGACCTATGAAAAACTGTTTTTT
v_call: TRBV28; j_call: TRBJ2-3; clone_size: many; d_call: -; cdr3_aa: CASSLYQASTDTQYF; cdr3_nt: TGTGCCAGCAGTTTATATCAAGCTAGCACAGATACGCAGTATTTT
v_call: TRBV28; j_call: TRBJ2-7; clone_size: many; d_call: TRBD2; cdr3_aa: CASSLRTSGRGEQYF; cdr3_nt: TGTGCCAGCAGTTTGAGGACTAGCGGGAGGGGTGAGCAGTACTTC
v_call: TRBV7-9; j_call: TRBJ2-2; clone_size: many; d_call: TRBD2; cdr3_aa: CASSSSAGAGTGELFF; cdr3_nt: TGTGCCAGCAGCTCGTCAGCGGGAGCGGGCACCGGGGAGCTGTTTTTT
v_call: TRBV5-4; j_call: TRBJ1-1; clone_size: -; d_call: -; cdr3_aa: CASSRGGPNTNTEAFF; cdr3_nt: TGTGCCAGCAGTCGTGGGGGACCGAATACCAACACTGAAGCTTTCTTT
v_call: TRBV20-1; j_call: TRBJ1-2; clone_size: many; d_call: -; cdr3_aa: CSARDGVYGYTF; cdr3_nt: TGCAGTGCCAGAGACGGGGTCTATGGCTACACCTTC
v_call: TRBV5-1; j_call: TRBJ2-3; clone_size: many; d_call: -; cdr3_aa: CASSLGVRGEADTQYF; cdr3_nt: TGCGCCAGCAGCTTGGGTGTGAGAGGGGAGGCAGATACGCAGTATTTT
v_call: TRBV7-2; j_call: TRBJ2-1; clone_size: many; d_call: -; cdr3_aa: CASSLDNEQFF; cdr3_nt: TGTGCCAGCAGCTTGGACAATGAGCAGTTCTTC
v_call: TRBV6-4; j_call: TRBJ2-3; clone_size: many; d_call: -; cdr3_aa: CASSAVGGQNTQYF; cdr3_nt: TGTGCCAGCAGCGCCGTGGGGGGGCAAAATACGCAGTATTTT
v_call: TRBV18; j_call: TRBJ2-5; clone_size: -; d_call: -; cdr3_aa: CASTQKGVKKETQYF; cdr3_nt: TGTGCCAGCACCCAAAAGGGAGTCAAAAAAGAGACCCAGTACTTC
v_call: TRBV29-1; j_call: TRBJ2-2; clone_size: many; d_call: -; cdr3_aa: CSVPLGKTGELFF; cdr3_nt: TGCAGCGTACCCCTCGGAAAGACCGGGGAGCTGTTTTTT
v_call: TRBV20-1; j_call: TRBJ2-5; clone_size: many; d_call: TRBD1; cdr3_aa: CSAQDRTKPGETQYF; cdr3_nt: TGCAGTGCTCAGGACAGGACCAAGCCTGGGGAGACCCAGTACTTC
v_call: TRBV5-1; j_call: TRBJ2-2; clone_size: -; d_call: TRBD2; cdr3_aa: CASSLSGLAGKGGTGELFF; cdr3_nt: TGCGCCAGCAGCTTGTCGGGACTAGCGGGAAAAGGAGGCACCGGGGAGCTGTTTTTT
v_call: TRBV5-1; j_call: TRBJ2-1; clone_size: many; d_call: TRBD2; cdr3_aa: CASSLGGLAATYEQFF; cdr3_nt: TGCGCCAGCAGCTTGGGAGGACTAGCGGCCACCTATGAGCAGTTCTTC
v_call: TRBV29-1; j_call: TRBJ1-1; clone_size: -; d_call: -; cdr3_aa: CSVRTARGTEAFF; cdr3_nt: TGCAGCGTTCGGACAGCCCGAGGGACTGAAGCTTTCTTT